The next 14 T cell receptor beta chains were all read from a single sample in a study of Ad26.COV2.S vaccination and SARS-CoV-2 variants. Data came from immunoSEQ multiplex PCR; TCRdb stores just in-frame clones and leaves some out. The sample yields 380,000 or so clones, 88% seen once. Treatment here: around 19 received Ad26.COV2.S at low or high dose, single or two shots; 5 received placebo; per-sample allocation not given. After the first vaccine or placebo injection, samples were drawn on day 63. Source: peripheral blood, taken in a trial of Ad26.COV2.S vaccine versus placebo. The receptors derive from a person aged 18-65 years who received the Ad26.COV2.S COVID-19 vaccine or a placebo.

CDR3 sequence reads: CASSQAGTGANVLTF. The CDR3 nucleotides read TGCGCCAGCAGCCAAGCTGGGACTGGGGCCAACGTCCTGACTTTC. The chain uses TRBV4-3 and TRBJ2-6, with D hard to call. Trimming took off 1 base at V and 2 bases at J, with 6 bases between the two ends. The CDR3 has 15 residues. Per germline, CDR1 LGHNA and CDR2 YSLEER.

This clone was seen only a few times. In nucleotides, the CDR3 is TGTGCCAGCAGCTTAACCGCCCTCACGACTAGCACCGGGGAGCTGTTTTTT. It translates to CASSLTALTTSTGELFF. The rearrangement uses TRBV11-2 and TRBJ2-2; TRBD2 is a possible D gene (6 bases). CDR3 length equals 17 residues. Germline assignment: CDR1 SGHAT and CDR2 FQNNGV. The germline V and J ends were trimmed by 2 bases and 4 bases, with 17 bases remaining between them.

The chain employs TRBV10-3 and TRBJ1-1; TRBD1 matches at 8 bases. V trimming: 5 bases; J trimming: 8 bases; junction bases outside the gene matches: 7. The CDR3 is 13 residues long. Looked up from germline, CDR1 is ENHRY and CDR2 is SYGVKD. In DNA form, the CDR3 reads TGTGCCATCAGTCACCGGACAGGGCGAGAAGCTTTCTTT. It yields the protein CAISHRTGREAFF.

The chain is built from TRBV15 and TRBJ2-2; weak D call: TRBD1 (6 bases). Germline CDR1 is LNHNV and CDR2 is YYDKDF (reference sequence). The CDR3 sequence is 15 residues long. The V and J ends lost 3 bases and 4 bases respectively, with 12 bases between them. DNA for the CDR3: TGTGCCACCAGCAGGCAACTCAGGGGCACCGGGGAGCTGTTTTTT. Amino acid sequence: CATSRQLRGTGELFF.

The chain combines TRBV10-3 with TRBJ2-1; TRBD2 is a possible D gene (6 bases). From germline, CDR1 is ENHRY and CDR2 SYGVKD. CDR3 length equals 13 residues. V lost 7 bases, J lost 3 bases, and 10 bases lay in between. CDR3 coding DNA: TGTGCCATCACGGGCGGGGACTACAATGAGCAGTTCTTC. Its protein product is CAITGGDYNEQFF.

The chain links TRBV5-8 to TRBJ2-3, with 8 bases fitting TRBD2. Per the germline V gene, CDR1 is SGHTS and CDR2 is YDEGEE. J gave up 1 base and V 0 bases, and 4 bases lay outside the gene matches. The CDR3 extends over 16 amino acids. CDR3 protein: CASSLGGTRGTDTQYF. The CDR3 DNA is TGTGCCAGCAGCTTGGGTGGGACTAGGGGCACAGATACGCAGTATTTT.

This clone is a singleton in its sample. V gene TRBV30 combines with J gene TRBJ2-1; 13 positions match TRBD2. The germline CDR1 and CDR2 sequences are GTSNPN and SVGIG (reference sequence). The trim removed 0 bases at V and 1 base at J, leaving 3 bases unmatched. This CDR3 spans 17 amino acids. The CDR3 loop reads CAWSVLAGGVSYNEQFF. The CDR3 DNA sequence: TGTGCCTGGAGTGTACTAGCGGGAGGGGTTTCCTACAATGAGCAGTTCTTC.

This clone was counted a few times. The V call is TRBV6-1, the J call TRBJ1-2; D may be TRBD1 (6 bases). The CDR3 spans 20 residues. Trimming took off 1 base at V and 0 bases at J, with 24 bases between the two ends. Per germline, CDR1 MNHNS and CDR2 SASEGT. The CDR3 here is CASSEVEWTALSFPNYGYTF. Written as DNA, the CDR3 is TGTGCCAGCAGTGAAGTAGAATGGACAGCACTTTCTTTTCCTAACTATGGCTACACCTTC.

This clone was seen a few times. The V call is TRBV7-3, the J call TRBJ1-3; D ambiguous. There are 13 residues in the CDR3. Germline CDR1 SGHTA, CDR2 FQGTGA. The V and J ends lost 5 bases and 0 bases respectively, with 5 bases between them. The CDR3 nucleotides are TGTGCCAGCAGCCCCTCCTCTGGAAACACCATATATTTT. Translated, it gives CASSPSSGNTIYF. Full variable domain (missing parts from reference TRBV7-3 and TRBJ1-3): GAGVSQTPSNKVTEKGKYVELRCDPISGHTALYWYRQSLGQGPEFLIYFQGTGAADDSGLPNDRFFAVRPEGSVSTLKIQRTERGDSAVYLCASSPSSGNTIYFGEGSWLTVV.

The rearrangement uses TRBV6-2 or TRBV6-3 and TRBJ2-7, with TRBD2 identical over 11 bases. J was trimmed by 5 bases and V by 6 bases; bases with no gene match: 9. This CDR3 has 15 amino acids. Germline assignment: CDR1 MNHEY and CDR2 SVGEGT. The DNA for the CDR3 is TGTGCCAGCAGCCCCTTAGCGGGAGGGCTTGACGAGCAGTACTTC. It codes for CASSPLAGGLDEQYF.

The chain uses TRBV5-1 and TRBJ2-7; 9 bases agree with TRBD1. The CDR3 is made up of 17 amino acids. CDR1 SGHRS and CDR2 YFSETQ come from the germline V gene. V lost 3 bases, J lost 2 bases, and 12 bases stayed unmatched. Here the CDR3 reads CASSWALPGQGPYEQYF. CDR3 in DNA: TGCGCCAGCAGCTGGGCCCTTCCGGGACAGGGCCCCTACGAGCAGTACTTC.

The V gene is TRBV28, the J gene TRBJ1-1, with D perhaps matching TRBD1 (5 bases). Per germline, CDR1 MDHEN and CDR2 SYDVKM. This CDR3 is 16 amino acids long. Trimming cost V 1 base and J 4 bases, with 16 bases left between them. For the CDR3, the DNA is TGTGCCAGCAGTTTATCCCGGGGCGCGGGGTCCACTGAAGCTTTCTTT. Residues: CASSLSRGAGSTEAFF.

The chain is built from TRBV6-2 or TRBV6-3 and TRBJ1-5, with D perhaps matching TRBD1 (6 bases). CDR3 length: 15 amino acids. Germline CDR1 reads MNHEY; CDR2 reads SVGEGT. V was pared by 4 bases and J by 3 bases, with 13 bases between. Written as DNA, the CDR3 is TGTGCCAGCAGTTCCTACAGGGTTACCAATCAGCCCCAGCATTTT. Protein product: CASSSYRVTNQPQHF.

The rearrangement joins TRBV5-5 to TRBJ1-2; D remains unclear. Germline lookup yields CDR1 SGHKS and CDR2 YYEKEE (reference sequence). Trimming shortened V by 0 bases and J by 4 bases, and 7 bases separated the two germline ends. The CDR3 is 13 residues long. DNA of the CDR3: TGTGCCAGCAGCTTGGTCGTCAGCTATGGCTACACCTTC. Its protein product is CASSLVVSYGYTF.